The sample holds many counts of the clone carrying this T cell receptor (beta chain). TCR beta CDR3 regions were amplified from RNA transcripts. The HTBI primer set drove a first-round RT-PCR of the TCR CDR3. TCRdb reprocessed the multiplex PCR reads via MiXCR and lists one record per CDR3 protein. Of hundreds of thousands of distinct CDR3 sequences in the sample, around 40% were seen once. This sample stems from a study of T cells in Graves' hyperthyroidism and ophthalmopathy. In germline, CDR1 is SGHNT, CDR2 YYREEE (reference sequence). The junction had 9 bases not matched to a gene; V was cut back by 4 bases and J by 7 bases. The length of the CDR3 is 14 residues.

This chain links TRBV5-4 with TRBJ1-1, with 8 bases fitting TRBD1. Material for sequencing was blood. The clonotype was recovered from a woman aged 35 to 49 with Graves' hyperthyroidism. In DNA form, the CDR3 reads TGTGCCAGCAGCAGTGGTCTGGGGACAGGTGAAGCTTTCTTT. As protein: CASSSGLGTGEAFF.